The next 13 T cell receptor beta chains were all read from a single sample in a study of T cell responses to AZD1222 COVID-19 vaccine. This table comes from immunoSEQ multiplex PCR, and its TCRdb copy is limited to in-frame clones, with some not included. The repertoire includes about 150,000 clones, over 90% of them detected once, and 1.5% sits in the top ten. The sample consisted of peripheral blood, taken 28 days after the second AZD1222 dose. The receptors were gathered from an adult who received the AZD1222 COVID-19 vaccine.

Comments on this clone: The junction and the germline gene differ at one end; a read error may be behind it. V gene TRBV24-1 combines with J gene TRBJ1-5, with TRBD1 as a possible D gene (5 bases). CDR3 length: 12 residues. The germline CDR1 and CDR2 sequences are KGHDR and SFDVKD. The CDR3 DNA reads TGTGCCACCAGTGGAACAACAGGTCGAAAGTATTTT. Translation: CATSGTTGRKYF.

This clone was seen a single time. V usage is TRBV6-1 and J usage is TRBJ1-5; no clear D gene. The CDR3 is made up of 17 amino acids. CDR1 is MNHNS, CDR2 SASEGT, per germline. Trimming removed 3 bases from V and 1 base from J, with 16 bases in between. The CDR3 loop reads CASSDPQGRLSNQPQHF. Here the CDR3 DNA reads TGTGCCAGCAGTGACCCTCAAGGGCGGCTGAGCAATCAGCCCCAGCATTTT.

The chain joins TRBV30 to TRBJ2-7; no clear D gene. The CDR3 loop spans 14 amino acids. CDR1 GTSNPN and CDR2 SVGIG come from the germline V gene (reference sequence). Trimming cost V 2 bases and J 4 bases, with 15 bases left between them. The CDR3 loop is CAWSLKAAGYEQYF. The CDR3 region has the DNA TGTGCCTGGAGTCTGAAGGCGGCCGGGTACGAGCAGTACTTC.

The J gene is TRBJ1-4, the V gene TRBV6-5, with 7 bases identical to TRBD1. CDR1 and CDR2 (germline): MNHEY, SVGAGI. Trimming took 8 bases from V and 6 from J; bases not matched to a gene: 9. The CDR3 sequence is 14 residues long. The DNA for the CDR3 is TGTGCCAGCCAAAGACAGGGTGGAGATGAAAAACTGTTTTTT. It specifies CASQRQGGDEKLFF.

This chain connects TRBV28 to TRBJ2-7; 10 positions agree with TRBD1. The CDR3 covers 17 residues. V gave up 5 bases and J gave up 0 bases; unmatched junction bases: 10. Germline assignment: CDR1 MDHEN and CDR2 SYDVKM. CDR3 amino acids: CASSLHGTGDSSYEQYF. Here the CDR3 DNA reads TGTGCCAGCAGTCTCCACGGGACAGGGGACTCCTCCTACGAGCAGTACTTC.

The genes are TRBV27 and TRBJ2-7, with no clear D. The CDR3 loop spans 16 amino acids. V was shortened by 5 bases and J by 5 bases, with 22 bases between the two germline ends. CDR1 is MNHEY and CDR2 is SMNVEV in the germline V gene (reference sequence). The CDR3 nucleotides are TGTGCCAGCAGTAAAACGAACCCCCAACCTCGGAACGAGCAGTACTTC. Amino acid sequence: CASSKTNPQPRNEQYF.

A single count supports this clone. The CDR3: CASSVASAGGPNEQFF. Written as DNA, the CDR3 is TGTGCCAGCAGCGTAGCTTCGGCGGGAGGGCCCAATGAGCAGTTCTTC. The chain couples TRBV9 to TRBJ2-1, with 9 bases that match TRBD2. CDR1 and CDR2 (germline): SGDLS, YYNGEE. The CDR3 runs to 16 residues. V was pared by 0 bases and J by 6 bases, with 7 bases of the junction left unmatched.

The genes are TRBV30 and TRBJ1-1, with D maybe TRBD1 (5 bases). The V gene's germline CDR1 is GTSNPN and CDR2 SVGIG (reference sequence). With 2 bases removed from V and 4 bases from J, the gap between germline ends came to 14 bases. The CDR3 runs to 14 residues. The CDR3 protein is CAWSTALQGTEAFF. CDR3 sequence (DNA): TGTGCCTGGAGTACCGCCCTCCAGGGCACTGAAGCTTTCTTT.

The V call is TRBV5-1, the J call TRBJ2-2; the D gene is possibly TRBD1 (6 bases). The germline V gene has CDR1 SGHRS and CDR2 YFSETQ. The V gene lost 3 bases and the J gene lost 1 base, with 10 bases spanning the gap. The CDR3 extends over 15 amino acids. CDR3 DNA sequence: TGCGCCAGCAGCTACCAGACAGGGAACACCGGGGAGCTGTTTTTT. Encoded protein: CASSYQTGNTGELFF.

This clone was detected once. The CDR3 DNA sequence: TGTGCCTGGAGTACGTGGGGGGCCACAGATACGCAGTATTTT. Translated: CAWSTWGATDTQYF. The rearrangement uses TRBV30 and TRBJ2-3; perhaps D is TRBD1 or TRBD2 (6 bases each). The CDR3 spans 14 residues. The V and J ends lost 2 bases and 2 bases respectively, with 11 bases between them. CDR1 is GTSNPN and CDR2 is SVGIG in the germline V gene (reference sequence). The full variable domain, its missing parts supplied by reference TRBV30 and TRBJ2-3, is SQTIHQWPATLVQPVGSPLSLECTVEGTSNPNLYWYRQAAGRGLQLLFYSVGIGQISSEVPQNLSASRPQDRQFILSSKKLLLSDSGFYLCAWSTWGATDTQYFGPGTRLTVL.

The chain joins TRBV19 to TRBJ1-2; 7 bases match TRBD1. This CDR3 has 13 amino acids. The ends lost 6 bases at V and 3 bases at J; junction bases unmatched: 4. Germline CDR1 is LNHDA and CDR2 is SQIVND (reference sequence). In nucleotides, the CDR3 is TGTGCCAGTAGACCTACAGGGGACTATGGCTACACCTTC. Its translation: CASRPTGDYGYTF.

The genes are TRBV5-1 and TRBJ2-3; D gene unclear. Trimming stripped 1 base from V and 2 bases from J, with 8 bases between. The CDR3 loop spans 14 amino acids. The germline gives CDR1 SGHRS, CDR2 YFSETQ. The chain's CDR3 is CASSLQEITDTQYF. The DNA for the CDR3 is TGCGCCAGCAGCTTGCAGGAGATCACAGATACGCAGTATTTT.

V is TRBV19 and J is TRBJ2-2; 11 bases align to TRBD2. Germline values: CDR1 LNHDA, CDR2 SQIVND (reference sequence). This CDR3 is 15 amino acids long. V gave up 9 bases and J gave up 4 bases; unmatched junction bases: 7. The CDR3 nucleotides read TGTGCCAGCCGCTCGACTAGCGGGGTCACCGGGGAGCTGTTTTTT. Translating it yields CASRSTSGVTGELFF.